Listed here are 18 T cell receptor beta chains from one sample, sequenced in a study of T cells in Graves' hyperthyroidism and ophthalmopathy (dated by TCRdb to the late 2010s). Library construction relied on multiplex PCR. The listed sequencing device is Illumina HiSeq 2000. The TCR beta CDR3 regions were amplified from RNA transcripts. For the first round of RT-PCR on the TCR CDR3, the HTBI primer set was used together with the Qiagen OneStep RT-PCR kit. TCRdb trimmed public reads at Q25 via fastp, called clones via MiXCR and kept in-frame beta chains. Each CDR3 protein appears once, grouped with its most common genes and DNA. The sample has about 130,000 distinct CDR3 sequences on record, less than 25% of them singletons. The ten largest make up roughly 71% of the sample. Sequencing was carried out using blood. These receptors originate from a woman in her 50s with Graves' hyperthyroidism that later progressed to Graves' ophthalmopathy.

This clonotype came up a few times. The CDR3 region is CASSPIPPGQGSGANVLTF. The CDR3 coding sequence is TGTGCCAGCTCACCAATCCCCCCGGGACAGGGCTCTGGGGCCAACGTCCTGACTTTC. The J gene is TRBJ2-6, the V gene TRBV18, with TRBD1 matching over 9 bases. The CDR3 sequence is 19 residues long. Germline loops: CDR1 KGHSH, CDR2 LQKENI. V trimming: 2 bases; J trimming: 0 bases; junction bases outside the gene matches: 8.

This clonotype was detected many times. The CDR3 nucleotides read TGTGCCAGCGCTCACTTATCCACTGAAGCTTTCTTT. It yields the protein CASAHLSTEAFF. The chain is built from TRBV12-3 or TRBV12-4 and TRBJ1-1; no clear D gene. There are 12 residues in the CDR3. The ends were cut back, 8 bases at V and 4 bases at J, with 11 bases in the middle.

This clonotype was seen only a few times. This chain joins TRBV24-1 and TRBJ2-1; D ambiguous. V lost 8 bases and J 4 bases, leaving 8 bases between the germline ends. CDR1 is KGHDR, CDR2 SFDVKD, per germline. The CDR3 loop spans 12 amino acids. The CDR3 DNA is TGTGCCACCACCTCGGATTACAATGAGCAGTTCTTC. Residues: CATTSDYNEQFF.

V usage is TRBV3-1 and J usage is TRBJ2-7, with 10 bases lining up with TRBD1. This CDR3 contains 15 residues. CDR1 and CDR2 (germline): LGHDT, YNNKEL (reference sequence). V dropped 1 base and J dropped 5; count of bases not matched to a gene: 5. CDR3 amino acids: CASSQGQGAWNEQYV. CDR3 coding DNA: TGTGCCAGCAGCCAAGGACAGGGGGCTTGGAACGAGCAGTACGTC.

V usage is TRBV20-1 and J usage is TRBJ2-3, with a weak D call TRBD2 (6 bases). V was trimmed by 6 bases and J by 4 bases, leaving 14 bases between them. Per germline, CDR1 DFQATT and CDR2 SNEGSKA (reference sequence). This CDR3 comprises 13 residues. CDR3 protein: CSAWRAAPDTQYF. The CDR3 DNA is TGCAGTGCCTGGAGGGCAGCCCCAGATACGCAGTATTTT.

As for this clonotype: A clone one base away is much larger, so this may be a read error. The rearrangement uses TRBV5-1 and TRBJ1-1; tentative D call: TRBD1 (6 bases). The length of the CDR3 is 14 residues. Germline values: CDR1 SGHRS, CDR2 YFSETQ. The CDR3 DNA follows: TGCGCCGGCAGCTTGGGGACAATGAACACTGAAGCTTTCTTT. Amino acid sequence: CAGSLGTMNTEAFF.

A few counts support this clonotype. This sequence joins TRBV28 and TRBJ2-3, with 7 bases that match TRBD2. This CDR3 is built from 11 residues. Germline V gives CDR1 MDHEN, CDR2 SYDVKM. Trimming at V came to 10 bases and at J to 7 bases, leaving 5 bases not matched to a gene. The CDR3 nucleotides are TGTGCCACCGCCGGGGGGTATACGCAGTATTTT. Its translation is CATAGGYTQYF.

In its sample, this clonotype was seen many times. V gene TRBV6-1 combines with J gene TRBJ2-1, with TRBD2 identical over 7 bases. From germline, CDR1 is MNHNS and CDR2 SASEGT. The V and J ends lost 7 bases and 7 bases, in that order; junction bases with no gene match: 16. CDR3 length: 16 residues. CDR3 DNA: TGTGCCAGCAACTTAGGTGGTCGCGGGAGTACAAATGAGCAGTTCTTC. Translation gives CASNLGGRGSTNEQFF.

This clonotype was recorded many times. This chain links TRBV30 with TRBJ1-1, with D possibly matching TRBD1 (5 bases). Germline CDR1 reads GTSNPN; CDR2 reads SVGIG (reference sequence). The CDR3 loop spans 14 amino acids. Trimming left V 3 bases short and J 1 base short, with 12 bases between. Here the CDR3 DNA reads TGTGCCTGGAGGTTCGGGGCGGGGAACACTGAAGCTTTCTTT. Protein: CAWRFGAGNTEAFF.

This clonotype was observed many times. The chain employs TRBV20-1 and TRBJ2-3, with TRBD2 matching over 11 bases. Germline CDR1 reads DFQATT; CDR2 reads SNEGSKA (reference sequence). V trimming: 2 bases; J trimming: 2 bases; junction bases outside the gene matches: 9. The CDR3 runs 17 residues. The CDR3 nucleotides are TGCAGTGCTAGAAATAGCCGACTAGCGGGGCTCACAGATACGCAGTATTTT. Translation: CSARNSRLAGLTDTQYF.

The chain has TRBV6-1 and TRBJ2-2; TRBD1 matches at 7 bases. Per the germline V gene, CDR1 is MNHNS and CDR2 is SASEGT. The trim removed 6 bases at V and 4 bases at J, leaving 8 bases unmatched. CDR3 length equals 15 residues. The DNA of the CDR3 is TGTGCCAGCAGCCCCTATAGACAGGGCACCGGGGAGCTGTTTTTT. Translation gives CASSPYRQGTGELFF.

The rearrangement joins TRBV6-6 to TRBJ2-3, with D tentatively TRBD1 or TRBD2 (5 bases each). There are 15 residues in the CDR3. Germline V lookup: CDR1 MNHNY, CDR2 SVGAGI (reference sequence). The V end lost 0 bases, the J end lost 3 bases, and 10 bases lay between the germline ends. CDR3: CASSYSGARTDTQYF. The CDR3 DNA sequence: TGTGCCAGCAGTTACTCCGGGGCCCGGACAGATACGCAGTATTTT.

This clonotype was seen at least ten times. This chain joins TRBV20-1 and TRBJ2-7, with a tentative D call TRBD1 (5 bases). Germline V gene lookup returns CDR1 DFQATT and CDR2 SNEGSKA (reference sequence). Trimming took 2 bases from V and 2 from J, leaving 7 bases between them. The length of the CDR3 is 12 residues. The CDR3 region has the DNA TGCAGTGCTAGACAGGGTCCCTACGAGCAGTACTTC. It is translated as CSARQGPYEQYF.

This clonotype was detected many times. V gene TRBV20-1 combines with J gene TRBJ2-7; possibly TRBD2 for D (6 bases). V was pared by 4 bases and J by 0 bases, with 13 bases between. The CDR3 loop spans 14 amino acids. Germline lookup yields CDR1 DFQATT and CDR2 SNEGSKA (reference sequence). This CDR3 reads CSAKGGSSSYEQYF. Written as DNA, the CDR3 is TGCAGTGCTAAAGGAGGGAGCAGCTCCTACGAGCAGTACTTC.

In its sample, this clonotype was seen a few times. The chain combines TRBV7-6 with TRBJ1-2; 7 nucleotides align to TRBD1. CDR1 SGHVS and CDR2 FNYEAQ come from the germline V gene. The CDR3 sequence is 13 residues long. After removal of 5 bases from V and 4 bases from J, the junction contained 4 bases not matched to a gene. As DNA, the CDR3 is TGTGCCAGCAGCGGGGACAGCTTCTATGGCTACACCTTC. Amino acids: CASSGDSFYGYTF.

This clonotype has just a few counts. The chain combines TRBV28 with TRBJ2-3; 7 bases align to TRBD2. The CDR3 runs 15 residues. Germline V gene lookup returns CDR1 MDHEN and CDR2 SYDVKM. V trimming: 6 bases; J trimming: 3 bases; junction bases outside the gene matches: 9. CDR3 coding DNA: TGTGCCAGCAGCCCCCTTAGCGGGCTAACAGATACGCAGTATTTT. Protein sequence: CASSPLSGLTDTQYF.

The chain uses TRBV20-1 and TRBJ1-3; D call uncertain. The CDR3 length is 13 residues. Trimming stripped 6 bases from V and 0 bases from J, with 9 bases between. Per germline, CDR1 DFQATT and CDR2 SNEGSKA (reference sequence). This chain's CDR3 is CSAPQTSGNTIYF. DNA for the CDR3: TGCAGTGCGCCTCAGACCTCTGGAAACACCATATATTTT.

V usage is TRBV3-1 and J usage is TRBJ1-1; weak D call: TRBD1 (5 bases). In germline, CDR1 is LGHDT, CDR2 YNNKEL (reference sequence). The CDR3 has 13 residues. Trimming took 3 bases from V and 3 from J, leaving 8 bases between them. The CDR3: CASSQTDYTEAFF. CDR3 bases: TGTGCCAGCAGCCAGACAGATTACACTGAAGCTTTCTTT.